The source of this TCR beta chain is a study of identifying expanded T cells in peripheral blood. No infections or other immune events were documented during collection. This table comes from immunoSEQ multiplex PCR, and its TCRdb copy is limited to in-frame clones, with some not included. The table has some 65,000 clones, around four fifths seen once. Concerning this clone itself: The antigen remains unidentified.

Overall study results and limits: Clone count variance between roughly 2-week samples rose with total template count. Over approximately two and four weeks, about 16 and 20 clones changed, versus around 1.3 between replicates.

The sample was blood. The source of this sequence is a person aged 18 to 70 in good health.

The CDR3 DNA is TGTGCCAGCAGCTTGGGCCAGCGAACGTCCTACGAGCAGTACTTC. Translation: CASSLGQRTSYEQYF. The rearrangement joins TRBV5-5 to TRBJ2-7; D not certain. Trimming removed 0 bases at V and 1 base at J, with 11 bases between. There are 15 residues in the CDR3. Germline values: CDR1 SGHKS, CDR2 YYEKEE (reference sequence). Filled out from reference TRBV5-5 and TRBJ2-7, the complete variable domain reads DAGVTQSPTHLIKTRGQQVTLRCSPISGHKSVSWYQQVLGQGPQFIFQYYEKEERGRGNFPDRFSARQFPNYSSELNVNALLLGDSALYLCASSLGQRTSYEQYFGPGTRLTVT.